Listed here are 27 T cell receptor beta chains from one sample, sequenced in a study of radiation and T cells in renal cell carcinoma. Profiled with immunoSEQ multiplex PCR; TCRdb holds only in-frame clones, not every one. The sample yields around 94,000 clones, about 86% seen once. As to time point: baseline pretreatment blood. Treatment described: 15 Gy SBRT to primary tumor, nephrectomy 4 weeks later. Material: blood, obtained from a patient whose treatment included radiotherapy and nephrectomy. These TCRs come from a man between 45 and 60 years old with renal cell carcinoma.

The rearrangement links TRBV6-5 to TRBJ2-6; D is undetermined. The germline V gene encodes CDR1 MNHEY and CDR2 SVGAGI. Trimming took off 2 bases at V and 0 bases at J, with 8 bases between the two ends. There are 16 residues in the CDR3. For the CDR3, the DNA is TGTGCCAGCAGTTACGTAGGAGACTCTGGGGCCAACGTCCTGACTTTC. This codes for CASSYVGDSGANVLTF.

The chain links TRBV5-1 to TRBJ2-7; 9 bases map to TRBD1. CDR1 and CDR2 (germline): SGHRS, YFSETQ. The CDR3 totals 14 residues. V was clipped by 0 bases and J by 7 bases; unmatched bases: 5. The chain's CDR3 is CASSLGGQGREQYF. The CDR3 region has the DNA TGCGCCAGCAGCTTGGGGGGACAGGGACGAGAGCAGTACTTC.

This chain joins TRBV28 and TRBJ1-2; the match to TRBD1 covers 9 bases. Germline trimming cut 5 bases from V and 1 base from J; bases unmatched to any gene: 5. This CDR3 contains 15 residues. Germline V gene data show CDR1 as MDHEN and CDR2 as SYDVKM. CDR3 DNA sequence: TGTGCCAGCAGTGCGCCGGGACAGGGTAACTATGGCTACACCTTC. Residues: CASSAPGQGNYGYTF.

The chain carries TRBV6-1 and TRBJ2-7; D uncertain. The germline V gene encodes CDR1 MNHNS and CDR2 SASEGT. V was trimmed by 0 bases and J by 4 bases, leaving 10 bases between them. The CDR3 runs 14 residues. CDR3 sequence: CASSEARLTYEQYF. In nucleotides, the CDR3 is TGTGCCAGCAGTGAAGCGCGGCTTACGTACGAGCAGTACTTC.

A single count supports this clone. The J gene is TRBJ1-4, the V gene TRBV7-9; TRBD1 agrees at 8 bases. The CDR3 totals 15 residues. Germline V CDR1 and CDR2: SEHNR, FQNEAQ (reference sequence). The ends lost 6 bases at V and 3 bases at J; junction bases unmatched: 6. The DNA for the CDR3 is TGTGCCAGCAGAGAAGAGACAGGGGCTAATGAAAAACTGTTTTTT. This sequence encodes CASREETGANEKLFF.

This chain connects TRBV27 to TRBJ1-2; D is uncertain. CDR1 and CDR2 (germline): MNHEY, SMNVEV (reference sequence). V shed 6 bases and J shed 3 bases, with 14 bases lying between them. The CDR3 covers 14 residues. The CDR3 nucleotides are TGTGCCAGCAGCCATCTTACGGGAGACTATGGCTACACCTTC. Translation gives CASSHLTGDYGYTF.

CDR3 nucleotide sequence: TGTGCCAGCAGCTTGGGGGGACGAGTAGAAAACACTGAAGCTTTCTTT. Encoded protein: CASSLGGRVENTEAFF. This chain uses TRBV5-4 with TRBJ1-1; a weak D match, TRBD1 (5 bases). Germline lookup yields CDR1 SGHNT and CDR2 YYREEE (reference sequence). Trimming removed 0 bases at V and 2 bases at J, with 14 bases between. This CDR3 spans 16 amino acids.

This clone showed up just once. This chain links TRBV6-5 with TRBJ1-1; perhaps TRBD1 as D (5 bases). The CDR3 extends over 14 amino acids. Trimming took 2 bases from V and 5 from J, leaving 12 bases between them. CDR1 is MNHEY, CDR2 SVGAGI, per germline. CDR3 bases: TGTGCCAGCAGTTACAAACTCGCAGGGACTGAAGCTTTCTTT. Its protein is CASSYKLAGTEAFF.

V gene TRBV20-1 combines with J gene TRBJ1-2; tentatively, D is TRBD1 (6 bases). Trimming removed 6 bases at V and 3 bases at J, with 8 bases between. This CDR3 has 11 residues. Germline V lookup: CDR1 DFQATT, CDR2 SNEGSKA (reference sequence). In DNA form, the CDR3 reads TGCAGTGCGAGGACAGACTATGGCTACACCTTC. It yields the protein CSARTDYGYTF.

This clone was observed a few times. DNA for the CDR3: TGTGCCAGCAGCGATCCGGGCCTCCTTTGGTATGGCTACACCTTC. Translating it yields CASSDPGLLWYGYTF. The V call is TRBV7-2, the J call TRBJ1-2; no clear D. The CDR3 is made up of 15 amino acids. Trimming pared 5 bases from V and 5 bases from J, leaving 18 bases between. CDR1 and CDR2 (germline): SGHTA, FQGNSA.

The chain links TRBV6-5 to TRBJ2-1; TRBD2 is a possible D gene (5 bases). Trimming removed 5 bases from V and 0 bases from J, with 11 bases in between. CDR1 MNHEY and CDR2 SVGAGI come from the germline V gene. The CDR3 has 15 amino acids. CDR3 sequence: CASSLEGRSYNEQFF. CDR3 in DNA: TGTGCCAGCAGTCTAGAGGGCCGCTCCTACAATGAGCAGTTCTTC.

A single count supports this clone. The chain links TRBV25-1 to TRBJ2-7; the D gene could be TRBD1 or TRBD2 (5 bases each). Germline CDR1 is MGHDK and CDR2 is SYGVNS. The CDR3 has 15 amino acids. The ends were cut back, 5 bases at V and 0 bases at J, with 14 bases in the middle. CDR3 sequence reads: CASSFQGRGSYEQYF. The CDR3 nucleotides are TGTGCCAGCAGTTTCCAGGGCCGGGGCTCCTACGAGCAGTACTTC.

The chain has TRBV30 and TRBJ1-5, with 8 bases lining up with TRBD1. V gave up 1 base and J gave up 1 base; unmatched junction bases: 6. In germline, CDR1 is GTSNPN, CDR2 SVGIG (reference sequence). This CDR3 contains 16 residues. The CDR3 protein is CAWSGAGGLSNQPQHF. The CDR3 DNA sequence: TGTGCCTGGAGTGGGGCAGGGGGCTTGAGCAATCAGCCCCAGCATTTT.

This clone was detected a few times. This chain links TRBV19 with TRBJ1-1, with D hard to call. The V gene lost 8 bases and the J gene lost 4 bases, with 8 bases spanning the gap. The CDR3 length is 11 residues. The germline gives CDR1 LNHDA, CDR2 SQIVND (reference sequence). The CDR3 sequence: CASLRSTEAFF. The DNA of the CDR3 is TGTGCCAGTCTGCGAAGCACTGAAGCTTTCTTT.

The V and J genes are TRBV5-1 and TRBJ2-2; D is possibly TRBD2 (5 bases). The CDR3 has 15 amino acids. Germline-derived CDR1 and CDR2 are SGHRS and YFSETQ. The germline V and J ends were trimmed by 0 bases and 3 bases, with 9 bases remaining between them. The CDR3 DNA sequence: TGCGCCAGCAGCTTGGCGGTGCGGGACACCGGGGAGCTGTTTTTT. As protein: CASSLAVRDTGELFF.

The chain links TRBV7-2 to TRBJ2-1; 8 nucleotides line up with TRBD2. Germline V gives CDR1 SGHTA, CDR2 FQGNSA. The junction had 5 bases not matched to a gene; V was cut back by 5 bases and J by 2 bases. CDR3 length: 15 residues. The CDR3 loop reads CASSVGAGAYNEQFF. CDR3 sequence (DNA): TGTGCCAGCAGCGTCGGAGCGGGGGCCTACAATGAGCAGTTCTTC.

The genes are TRBV4-2 and TRBJ2-7; D remains ambiguous. Germline V lookup: CDR1 LGHNA, CDR2 YNFKEQ. The CDR3 covers 12 residues. Trimming took 5 bases from V and 4 from J, leaving 9 bases between them. In DNA form, the CDR3 reads TGTGCCAGCAGCGCTAGTGGGTACGAGCAGTACTTC. It is translated as CASSASGYEQYF.

The V call is TRBV6-5, the J call TRBJ2-7, with D perhaps TRBD2 (5 bases). This CDR3 has 12 residues. The germline V gene has CDR1 MNHEY and CDR2 SVGAGI. Trimming removed 5 bases at V and 4 bases at J, with 9 bases between. Written as DNA, the CDR3 is TGTGCCAGCAGTAAAGAGGGTTACGAGCAGTACTTC. Protein sequence: CASSKEGYEQYF.

This chain links TRBV30 with TRBJ1-1; D is uncertain. Germline V CDR1 and CDR2: GTSNPN, SVGIG (reference sequence). The CDR3 covers 13 residues. V was clipped by 3 bases and J by 2 bases, with 10 bases between them. In nucleotides, the CDR3 is TGTGCCTGGAGGCGACAAGCTAACACTGAAGCTTTCTTT. Amino acids: CAWRRQANTEAFF.

The chain combines TRBV4-1 with TRBJ2-7; no definite D call. The CDR3 length is 13 residues. Trimming pared 4 bases from V and 6 bases from J, leaving 13 bases between. In germline, CDR1 is MGHRA, CDR2 YSYEKL. CDR3 nucleotides: TGCGCCAGCAGCCCCCGAGTGGCGGCCGAGCAGTACTTC. This gives the protein CASSPRVAAEQYF.

The CDR3 nucleotides read TGTGCCAGCAGTCAGCGGGGGGCCCAAGTTGAGACCCAGTACTTC. It codes for CASSQRGAQVETQYF. The chain uses TRBV7-6 and TRBJ2-5, with TRBD2 identical over 9 bases. The CDR3 runs to 15 residues. Germline V gives CDR1 SGHVS, CDR2 FNYEAQ. After removal of 6 bases from V and 5 bases from J, the junction contained 10 bases not matched to a gene.

The chain uses TRBV6-1 and TRBJ2-7; tentative D call: TRBD1 (6 bases). Trimming removed 2 bases at V and 6 bases at J, with 11 bases between. The CDR3 contains 13 residues. CDR1 is MNHNS, CDR2 SASEGT, per germline. In DNA, the CDR3 is TGTGCCAGCAGTGAATTTGGACAGAGCGAGCAGTACTTC. This encodes CASSEFGQSEQYF.

The CDR3 spells CASSQRVDYGYTF. The CDR3 region has the DNA TGTGCCAGCAGCCAGAGGGTAGACTATGGCTACACCTTC. V is TRBV7-2 and J is TRBJ1-2; no reliable D call. V lost 5 bases to trimming and J lost 3 bases, with 10 bases between them. CDR3 length: 13 residues. The germline CDR1 and CDR2 sequences are SGHTA and FQGNSA.

The gene calls are TRBV5-4 and TRBJ2-2; possibly TRBD1 or TRBD2 for D (5 bases each). V gave up 3 bases and J gave up 2 bases, with 14 bases separating them. CDR3 length equals 16 residues. CDR1 and CDR2 from the germline V gene are SGHNT and YYREEE (reference sequence). The chain's CDR3 is CASSSPGRPNTGELFF. The CDR3 nucleotides are TGTGCCAGCAGCTCTCCGGGACGGCCCAACACCGGGGAGCTGTTTTTT. The full variable domain, rest sourced from reference TRBV5-4 and TRBJ2-2, is ETGVTQSPTHLIKTRGQQVTLRCSSQSGHNTVSWYQQALGQGPQFIFQYYREEENGRGNFPPRFSGLQFPNYSSELNVNALELDDSALYLCASSSPGRPNTGELFFGEGSRLTVL.

The chain is built from TRBV6-5 and TRBJ2-7; unclear D gene. The length of the CDR3 is 16 residues. V shed 0 bases and J shed 0 bases, with 12 bases lying between them. CDR1 and CDR2 (germline): MNHEY, SVGAGI. The CDR3 DNA sequence: TGTGCCAGCAGTTACTCGACGATCCTTAGCTCCTACGAGCAGTACTTC. This gives the protein CASSYSTILSSYEQYF.

The chain uses TRBV6-5 and TRBJ2-1, with D perhaps matching TRBD1 or TRBD2 (5 bases each). This CDR3 has 15 residues. Germline CDR1 reads MNHEY; CDR2 reads SVGAGI. The V end was cut by 6 bases, the J end by 3 bases, with 15 bases between. The CDR3 here is CASRRGLAVYNEQFF. The DNA of the CDR3 is TGTGCCAGCAGGAGGGGTCTAGCCGTCTACAATGAGCAGTTCTTC.

This clone was counted only a few times. V is TRBV6-1 and J is TRBJ1-2; unclear D gene. The germline gives CDR1 MNHNS, CDR2 SASEGT. The CDR3 extends over 15 amino acids. V was pared by 3 bases and J by 4 bases, with 15 bases between. DNA for the CDR3: TGTGCCAGCAGTGAGGTCACCGGAACATTCTATGGCTACACCTTC. This translates into CASSEVTGTFYGYTF.